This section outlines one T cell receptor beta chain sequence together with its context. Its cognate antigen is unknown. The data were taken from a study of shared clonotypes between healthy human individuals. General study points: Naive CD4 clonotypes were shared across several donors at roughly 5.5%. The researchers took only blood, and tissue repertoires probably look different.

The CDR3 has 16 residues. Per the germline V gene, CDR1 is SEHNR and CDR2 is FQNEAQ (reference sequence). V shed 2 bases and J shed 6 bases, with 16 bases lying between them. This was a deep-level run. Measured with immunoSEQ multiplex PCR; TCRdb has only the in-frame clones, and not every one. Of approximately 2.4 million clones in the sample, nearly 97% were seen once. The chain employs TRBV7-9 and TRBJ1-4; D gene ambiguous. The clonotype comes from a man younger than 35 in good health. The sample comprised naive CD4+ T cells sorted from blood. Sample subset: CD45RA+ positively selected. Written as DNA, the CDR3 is TGTGCCAGCAGCTTAATCTGGGCTTCAGCGGATGAAAAACTGTTTTTT. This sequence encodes CASSLIWASADEKLFF.